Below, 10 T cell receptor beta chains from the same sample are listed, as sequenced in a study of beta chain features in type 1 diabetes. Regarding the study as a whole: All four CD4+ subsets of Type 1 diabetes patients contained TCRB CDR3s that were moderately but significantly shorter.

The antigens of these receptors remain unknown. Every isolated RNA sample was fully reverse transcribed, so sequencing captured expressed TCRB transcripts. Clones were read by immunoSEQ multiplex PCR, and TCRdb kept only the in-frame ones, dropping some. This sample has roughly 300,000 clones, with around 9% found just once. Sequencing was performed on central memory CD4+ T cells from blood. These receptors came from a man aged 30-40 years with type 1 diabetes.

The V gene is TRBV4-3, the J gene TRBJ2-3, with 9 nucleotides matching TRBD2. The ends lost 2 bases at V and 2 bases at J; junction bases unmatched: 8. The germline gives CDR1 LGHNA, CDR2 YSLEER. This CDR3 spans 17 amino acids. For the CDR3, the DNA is TGCGCCAGCAGCCAACAGGCGGCTAGCGGGGACACAGATACGCAGTATTTT. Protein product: CASSQQAASGDTDTQYF.

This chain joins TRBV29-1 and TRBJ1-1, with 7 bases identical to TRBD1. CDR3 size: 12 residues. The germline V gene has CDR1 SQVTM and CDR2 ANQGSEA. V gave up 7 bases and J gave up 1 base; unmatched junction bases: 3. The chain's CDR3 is CSGRQGNTEAFF. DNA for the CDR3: TGCAGCGGTCGACAGGGGAACACTGAAGCTTTCTTT.

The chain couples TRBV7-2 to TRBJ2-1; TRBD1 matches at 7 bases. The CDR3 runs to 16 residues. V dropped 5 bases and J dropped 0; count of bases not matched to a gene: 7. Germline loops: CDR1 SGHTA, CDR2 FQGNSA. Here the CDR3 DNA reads TGTGCCAGCAGCATTGAGGGGGCTCGCTCCTACAATGAGCAGTTCTTC. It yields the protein CASSIEGARSYNEQFF.

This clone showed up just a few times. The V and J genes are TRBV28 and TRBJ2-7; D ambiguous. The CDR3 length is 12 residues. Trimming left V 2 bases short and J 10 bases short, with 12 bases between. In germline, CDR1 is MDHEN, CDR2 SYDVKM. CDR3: CASSLVRQTQYF. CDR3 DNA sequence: TGTGCCAGCAGTTTAGTACGGCAAACCCAGTACTTC.

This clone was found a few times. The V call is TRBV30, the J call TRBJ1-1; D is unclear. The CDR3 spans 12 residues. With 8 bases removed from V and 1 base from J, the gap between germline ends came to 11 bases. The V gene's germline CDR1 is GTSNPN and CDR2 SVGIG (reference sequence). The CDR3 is CAGRTGNTEAFF. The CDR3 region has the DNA TGTGCCGGTCGTACCGGGAACACTGAAGCTTTCTTT.

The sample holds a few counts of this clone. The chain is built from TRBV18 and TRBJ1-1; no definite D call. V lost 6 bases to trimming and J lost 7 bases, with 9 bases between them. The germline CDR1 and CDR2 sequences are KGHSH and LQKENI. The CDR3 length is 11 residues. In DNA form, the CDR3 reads TGTGCCAGCTCTCTACAGCTTGAAGCTTTCTTT. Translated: CASSLQLEAFF.

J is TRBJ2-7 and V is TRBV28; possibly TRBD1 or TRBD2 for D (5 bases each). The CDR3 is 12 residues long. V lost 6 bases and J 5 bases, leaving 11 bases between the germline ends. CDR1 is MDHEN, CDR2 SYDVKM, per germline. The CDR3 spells CASRQRGDEQYF. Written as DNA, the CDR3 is TGTGCCAGCAGGCAAAGGGGAGACGAGCAGTACTTC.

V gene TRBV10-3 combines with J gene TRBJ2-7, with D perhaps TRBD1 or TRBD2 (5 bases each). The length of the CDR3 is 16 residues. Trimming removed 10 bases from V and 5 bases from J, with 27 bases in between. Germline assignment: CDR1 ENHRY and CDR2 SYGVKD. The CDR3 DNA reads TGTGCCACCATTAGACGAGGTTTGAACAGGCGGGACGAGCAGTACTTC. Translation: CATIRRGLNRRDEQYF.

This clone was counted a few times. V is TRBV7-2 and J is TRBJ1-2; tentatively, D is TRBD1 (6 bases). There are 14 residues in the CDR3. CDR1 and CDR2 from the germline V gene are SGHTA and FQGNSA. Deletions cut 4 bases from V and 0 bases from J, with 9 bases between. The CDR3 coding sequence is TGTGCCAGCAGCTCGGACAGAGCTAACTATGGCTACACCTTC. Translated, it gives CASSSDRANYGYTF.

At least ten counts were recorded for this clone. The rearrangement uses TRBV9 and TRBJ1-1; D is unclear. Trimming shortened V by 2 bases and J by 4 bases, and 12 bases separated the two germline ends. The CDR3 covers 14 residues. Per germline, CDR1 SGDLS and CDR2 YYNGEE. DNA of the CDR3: TGTGCCAGCAGCGTCGGACTGGAAGTCACTGAAGCTTTCTTT. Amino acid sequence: CASSVGLEVTEAFF. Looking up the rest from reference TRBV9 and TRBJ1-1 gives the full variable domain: DSGVTQTPKHLITATGQRVTLRCSPRSGDLSVYWYQQSLDQGLQFLIQYYNGEERAKGNILERFSAQQFPDLHSELNLSSLELGDSALYFCASSVGLEVTEAFFGQGTRLTVV.